This TCR beta chain was obtained from a study of graft-versus-host responses after intestinal transplantation. Notes on the study in general: The marrow of recipients harbored GvH clones, and ileum or blood showed some of them first.

As to this clone: Its specificity is unknown.

Repertoires were generated with immunoSEQ multiplex PCR, while TCRdb's copy carries only in-frame clones and drops some. The sample includes fewer than 90,000 clones, 94% of them seen just once. This TCR came from a human donor who was the organ donor for an intestinal transplant. The specimen was unstimulated CD4+ T cells sorted from spleen or lymph node cells, collected before transplant.

The CDR3 sequence is CASSGLKNTEAFF. Here the CDR3 DNA reads TGTGCCAGCAGTGGGCTCAAGAACACTGAAGCTTTCTTT. J is TRBJ1-1 and V is TRBV2; no definite D call. Germline loops: CDR1 SNHLY, CDR2 FYNNEI. V was shortened by 4 bases and J by 1 base, with 7 bases between the two germline ends. The CDR3 loop spans 13 amino acids.